The 12 T cell receptor beta chains below come from one sample, sequenced in a study of blood T cell repertoires in COVID-19. The repertoire was sequenced with immunoSEQ multiplex PCR; TCRdb's copy has only in-frame clones and lacks some. The data contain 340,000 or so clones, more than 70% of them singletons. The sequencing sample was made of peripheral blood. The source is a man between 25 and 39 years old with active or convalescent COVID-19.

Turning to this clone: The germline gene is not matched at one end of the junction; a read error may be the cause. For the CDR3, the DNA is TGTGCCAGCAGCTTAGGACACGGATGGCCCTCCGACTTC. It codes for CASSLGHGWPSDF. The chain links TRBV7-8 to TRBJ2-7; no definite D call. The V gene's germline CDR1 is SGHVS and CDR2 FQNEAQ. The CDR3 extends over 13 amino acids.

The chain joins TRBV4-1 to TRBJ2-3; 7 nucleotides match TRBD2. The CDR3 loop spans 17 amino acids. The germline gives CDR1 MGHRA, CDR2 YSYEKL. V dropped 1 base and J dropped 0; count of bases not matched to a gene: 7. The CDR3, as DNA: TGCGCCAGCAGCCAAGTGGTCAGCGGGGTTAGCACAGATACGCAGTATTTT. Amino acids: CASSQVVSGVSTDTQYF.

The chain carries TRBV7-9 and TRBJ1-6; tentatively, D is TRBD1 (5 bases). The CDR3 consists of 13 residues. V was cut by 10 bases and J by 2 bases, with 9 bases left in between. Germline V gene lookup returns CDR1 SEHNR and CDR2 FQNEAQ (reference sequence). The CDR3: CATSTAYNSPLHF. CDR3 coding DNA: TGTGCCACCTCGACAGCCTATAATTCACCCCTCCACTTT.

The V gene is TRBV24-1, the J gene TRBJ2-1; 7 bases align to TRBD1. In germline, CDR1 is KGHDR, CDR2 SFDVKD. The CDR3 loop spans 16 amino acids. V shed 3 bases, J shed 7 bases, and the junction held 11 bases outside the gene matches. The CDR3 sequence: CATSDPEVGQRNEQFF. CDR3 DNA: TGTGCCACCAGTGATCCTGAGGTGGGACAGAGGAATGAGCAGTTCTTC.

V is TRBV3-1 (or the pseudogene TRBV3-2) and J is TRBJ2-1; 8 positions match TRBD2. The CDR3 is 17 residues long. V dropped 3 bases and J dropped 0; count of bases not matched to a gene: 7. The germline gives CDR1 LGHDT, CDR2 YNNKEL (reference sequence). In nucleotides, the CDR3 is TGTGCCAGCAGCCAGGACGAGCGGGAGTGCTCCTACAATGAGCAGTTCTTC. Protein product: CASSQDERECSYNEQFF.

This clone occurred a few times. The J gene is TRBJ2-7, the V gene TRBV24-1; 12 nucleotides line up with TRBD2. Germline V gene data show CDR1 as KGHDR and CDR2 as SFDVKD. This CDR3 is built from 15 residues. J was trimmed by 3 bases and V by 2 bases; bases with no gene match: 1. The CDR3 nucleotides are TGTGCCACCAGTGATTCGACTAGCGGGAGCTACGAGCAGTACTTC. Its protein is CATSDSTSGSYEQYF.

A single count supports this clone. The chain is built from TRBV15 and TRBJ2-3; 7 bases map to TRBD2. The CDR3 covers 15 residues. Unmatched junction bases numbered 9, after V lost 5 bases and J lost 4 bases. CDR1 and CDR2 from the germline V gene are LNHNV and YYDKDF (reference sequence). CDR3 in amino acids: CATSPQRGGADTQYF. As DNA, the CDR3 is TGTGCCACCAGCCCACAGCGGGGAGGGGCAGATACGCAGTATTTT.

The rearrangement links TRBV18 to TRBJ2-6; TRBD1 might be the D (5 bases). The CDR3 consists of 17 residues. Germline values: CDR1 KGHSH, CDR2 LQKENI. Trimming left V 3 bases short and J 0 bases short, with 12 bases between. The CDR3 reads CASSPYTDSSGANVLTF. In DNA, the CDR3 is TGTGCCAGCTCACCCTATACCGACAGCTCTGGGGCCAACGTCCTGACTTTC.

The chain recombines TRBV29-1 with TRBJ1-1; 7 bases match TRBD1. CDR3 length: 12 residues. Unmatched junction bases numbered 4, after V lost 7 bases and J lost 2 bases. Germline V gives CDR1 SQVTM, CDR2 ANQGSEA. The CDR3 coding sequence is TGCAGCGGGGGGACAGTTAACACTGAAGCTTTCTTT. Encoded protein: CSGGTVNTEAFF.

DNA for the CDR3: TGTGCCAGCAGTTACGCTTCCGGGACTAGTGACGAGCAGTACTTC. Protein sequence: CASSYASGTSDEQYF. The chain carries TRBV6-5 and TRBJ2-7, with TRBD2 identical over 8 bases. Germline values: CDR1 MNHEY, CDR2 SVGAGI. The CDR3 consists of 15 residues. With 2 bases clipped from V and 5 bases from J, the junction kept 8 bases outside the gene matches.

CDR3: CASSSGGRNEQFF. As DNA, the CDR3 is TGTGCCAGTAGCTCAGGGGGCCGGAATGAGCAGTTCTTC. The chain couples TRBV19 to TRBJ2-1; 8 bases line up with TRBD1. The CDR3 covers 13 residues. J lost 7 bases, V lost 6 bases, and 5 bases had no gene match. CDR1 and CDR2 from the germline V gene are LNHDA and SQIVND (reference sequence).

J is TRBJ1-3 and V is TRBV7-6; D possibly corresponds to TRBD1 (5 bases). The CDR3 extends over 16 amino acids. V lost 5 bases to trimming and J lost 0 bases, with 14 bases between them. Germline V gives CDR1 SGHVS, CDR2 FNYEAQ. In nucleotides, the CDR3 is TGTGCCAGCAGCCTCCGACAGCAGACCTCTGGAAACACCATATATTTT. Amino acids: CASSLRQQTSGNTIYF.